This entry lists 29 T cell receptor beta chains sequenced from one sample in a study of blood T cell repertoires in COVID-19. Sequenced by immunoSEQ multiplex PCR; TCRdb stores in-frame clones only, minus some. The data show around 150,000 clones, with 70% to 85% seen just once and 20% to 25% held by the top ten. The sequencing input was peripheral blood. These receptors came from an elderly woman with acute or convalescent COVID-19.

The chain uses TRBV10-3 and TRBJ2-7; TRBD2 aligns across 14 bases. V lost 0 bases and J lost 0; bases outside the gene matches: 4. The CDR3 runs to 18 residues. Per the germline V gene, CDR1 is ENHRY and CDR2 is SYGVKD. In DNA, the CDR3 is TGTGCCATCAGTGAGTCCGGACTAGCGGGAGGCCTCTCCTACGAGCAGTACTTC. Translated: CAISESGLAGGLSYEQYF.

V usage is TRBV7-2 and J usage is TRBJ1-2; the match to TRBD1 covers 10 bases. Germline V gives CDR1 SGHTA, CDR2 FQGNSA. The CDR3 is 15 residues long. V shed 5 bases, J shed 5 bases, and the junction held 8 bases outside the gene matches. The CDR3 spells CASSDRDRGGYGYTF. DNA of the CDR3: TGTGCCAGCAGCGACCGGGACAGGGGCGGGTATGGCTACACCTTC. The variable domain in full, completed from reference TRBV7-2 and TRBJ1-2, reads GAGVSQSPSNKVTEKGKDVELRCDPISGHTALYWYRQSLGQGLEFLIYFQGNSAPDKSGLPSDRFSAERTGGSVSTLTIQRTQQEDSAVYLCASSDRDRGGYGYTFGSGTRLTVV.

The gene calls are TRBV19 and TRBJ2-3; 8 bases agree with TRBD2. V was pared by 7 bases and J by 2 bases, with 20 bases of the junction left unmatched. The CDR3 consists of 19 residues. Germline V gives CDR1 LNHDA, CDR2 SQIVND (reference sequence). For the CDR3, the DNA is TGTGCCAGTACCCCTCCCGCAGATTCTAGCGGGTTCTCCACAGATACGCAGTATTTT. Translation: CASTPPADSSGFSTDTQYF.

This chain links TRBV27 with TRBJ2-1; the match to TRBD2 covers 8 bases. CDR3 length: 14 amino acids. The J segment lost 7 bases and the V segment lost 7 bases, leaving 9 bases of the junction unmatched. Germline V gene sequence: CDR1 MNHEY, CDR2 SMNVEV (reference sequence). The CDR3: CASNTGGRLNEQFF. DNA of the CDR3: TGTGCCAGCAATACCGGCGGGAGGCTGAATGAGCAGTTCTTC.

The V and J genes are TRBV5-1 and TRBJ2-7, with TRBD2 matching 7 bases. This CDR3 has 13 amino acids. V shed 6 bases, J shed 6 bases, and the junction held 9 bases outside the gene matches. CDR1 and CDR2 from the germline V gene are SGHRS and YFSETQ. As DNA, the CDR3 is TGCGCCAGCACCCTCGCGGGGGAGGGCGAGCAGTACTTC. Its translation: CASTLAGEGEQYF. Using reference TRBV5-1 and TRBJ2-7 for the parts outside the CDR3, the full variable domain is KAGVTQTPRYLIKTRGQQVTLSCSPISGHRSVSWYQQTPGQGLQFLFEYFSETQRNKGNFPGRFSGRQFSNSRSEMNVSTLELGDSALYLCASTLAGEGEQYFGPGTRLTVT.

The chain recombines TRBV10-3 with TRBJ2-2, with D possibly being TRBD1 (5 bases). This CDR3 has 14 amino acids. In germline, CDR1 is ENHRY, CDR2 SYGVKD. With 6 bases removed from V and 3 bases from J, the gap between germline ends came to 11 bases. CDR3 coding DNA: TGTGCCATCAGACAGGATTTACACACCGGGGAGCTGTTTTTT. As protein: CAIRQDLHTGELFF.

V usage is TRBV19 and J usage is TRBJ1-5; 8 nucleotides match TRBD1. The CDR3 is 15 amino acids. Unmatched junction bases numbered 3, after V lost 1 base and J lost 4 bases. The germline V gene has CDR1 LNHDA and CDR2 SQIVND (reference sequence). The CDR3 nucleotides are TGTGCCAGTAGTATAGTTGACAGGGGAAATCAGCCCCAGCATTTT. Translation: CASSIVDRGNQPQHF.

Notes on this clone: This same CDR3 is encoded by further DNA sequences in the sample. The gene calls are TRBV6-5 and TRBJ1-2; D not resolved. The CDR3 length is 12 residues. Germline V CDR1 and CDR2: MNHEY, SVGAGI. Trimming pared 5 bases from V and 1 base from J, leaving 5 bases between. Here the CDR3 reads CASSPRNYGYTF. In DNA form, the CDR3 reads TGTGCCAGCAGTCCCCGTAACTATGGCTACACCTTC.

The chain employs TRBV2 and TRBJ1-3, with D uncertain. The CDR3 loop spans 13 amino acids. Germline-derived CDR1 and CDR2 are SNHLY and FYNNEI. With 4 bases removed from V and 0 bases from J, the gap between germline ends came to 4 bases. DNA of the CDR3: TGTGCCAGCAGTGCCTACTCTGGAAACACCATATATTTT. As protein: CASSAYSGNTIYF.

This clone appeared once. CDR3 coding DNA: TGTGCCAGCAGTCCGTCGGGTTGGAGGGGCTACACCTTC. It yields the protein CASSPSGWRGYTF. The rearrangement links TRBV6-5 to TRBJ1-2; D is uncertain. V lost 5 bases to trimming and J lost 8 bases, with 15 bases between them. This CDR3 contains 13 residues. CDR1 and CDR2 (germline): MNHEY, SVGAGI.

The V and J genes are TRBV11-2 and TRBJ2-3; weak D call: TRBD2 (6 bases). The CDR3 extends over 18 amino acids. Germline V gene lookup returns CDR1 SGHAT and CDR2 FQNNGV. V lost 6 bases and J lost 2, with 24 bases in between. CDR3 sequence: CASSMLGGGRLDTDTQYF. In nucleotides, the CDR3 is TGTGCCAGCAGTATGTTGGGAGGCGGAAGACTAGACACAGATACGCAGTATTTT.

The chain carries TRBV9 and TRBJ1-6, with TRBD1 as a possible D gene (5 bases). CDR3 length: 14 amino acids. With 1 base removed from V and 5 bases from J, the gap between germline ends came to 7 bases. The germline V gene encodes CDR1 SGDLS and CDR2 YYNGEE. The CDR3 sequence is CASSVWGDNSPLHF. CDR3 in DNA: TGTGCCAGCAGCGTATGGGGGGATAATTCACCCCTCCACTTT.

The rearrangement links TRBV30 to TRBJ2-3, with 7 bases lining up with TRBD2. CDR3 length: 15 residues. CDR1 is GTSNPN, CDR2 SVGIG, per germline (reference sequence). Germline trimming cut 2 bases from V and 0 bases from J; bases unmatched to any gene: 5. The CDR3 loop is CAWSLSGTSTDTQYF. CDR3 in DNA: TGTGCCTGGAGTTTAAGCGGGACCAGCACAGATACGCAGTATTTT.

This chain uses TRBV29-1 with TRBJ1-5; D is ambiguous. Germline V gene sequence: CDR1 SQVTM, CDR2 ANQGSEA. V lost 7 bases and J lost 2, with 12 bases in between. This CDR3 has 13 amino acids. This CDR3 reads CSAVVGGNQPQHF. The CDR3 coding sequence is TGCAGCGCCGTCGTGGGAGGCAATCAGCCCCAGCATTTT.

The V gene is TRBV9, the J gene TRBJ2-7; D uncertain. This CDR3 region has 13 residues. V was shortened by 5 bases and J by 3 bases, with 12 bases between the two germline ends. The germline V gene encodes CDR1 SGDLS and CDR2 YYNGEE. In DNA, the CDR3 is TGTGCCAGCAGGTCGGCGTCGGGCTACGAGCAGTACTTC. It encodes CASRSASGYEQYF.

The V and J genes are TRBV6-5 and TRBJ1-1; 7 nucleotides line up with TRBD1. The CDR3 runs to 14 residues. Germline V gene lookup returns CDR1 MNHEY and CDR2 SVGAGI. V was clipped by 6 bases and J by 0 bases; unmatched bases: 4. The CDR3 DNA is TGTGCCAGCAGAAAGGGACAGATGAACACTGAAGCTTTCTTT. The encoded protein is CASRKGQMNTEAFF.

V is TRBV4-1 and J is TRBJ2-7; D ambiguous. CDR3 size: 15 residues. Per germline, CDR1 MGHRA and CDR2 YSYEKL. Trimming removed 1 base at V and 3 bases at J, with 13 bases between. Written as DNA, the CDR3 is TGCGCCAGCAGCCAAGGACCATCCGACAACTACGAGCAGTACTTC. It encodes CASSQGPSDNYEQYF.

The gene calls are TRBV7-9 and TRBJ1-3, with D uncertain. CDR1 is SEHNR, CDR2 FQNEAQ, per germline (reference sequence). CDR3 size: 14 residues. V was trimmed by 2 bases and J by 4 bases, leaving 9 bases between them. DNA for the CDR3: TGTGCCAGCAGCTTAACAACACAGGGAAACACCATATATTTT. This translates into CASSLTTQGNTIYF.

The rearrangement links TRBV18 to TRBJ2-2, with 9 bases lining up with TRBD1. The ends lost 3 bases at V and 6 bases at J; junction bases unmatched: 2. The germline V gene has CDR1 KGHSH and CDR2 LQKENI. This CDR3 is built from 14 residues. The DNA of the CDR3 is TGTGCCAGCTCACCGACAGGGGGATCCGGGGAGCTGTTTTTT. Translating it yields CASSPTGGSGELFF. Full variable domain (outside the CDR3, taken from reference TRBV18 and TRBJ2-2): NAGVMQNPRHLVRRRGQEARLRCSPMKGHSHVYWYRQLPEEGLKFMVYLQKENIIDESGMPKERFSAEFPKEGPSILRIQQVVRGDSAAYFCASSPTGGSGELFFGEGSRLTVL.

This clone turned up a few times. For the CDR3, the DNA is TGTGCCAGCCGGTTGTTAGGCAATCAGCCCCAGCATTTT. Its translation: CASRLLGNQPQHF. The chain combines TRBV6-5 with TRBJ1-5; D is unresolved. Trimming pared 8 bases from V and 2 bases from J, leaving 10 bases between. The CDR3 runs 13 residues. Germline CDR1 MNHEY, CDR2 SVGAGI.

V is TRBV7-2 and J is TRBJ1-1; the match to TRBD1 covers 8 bases. The germline V gene has CDR1 SGHTA and CDR2 FQGNSA. The CDR3 runs 14 residues. With V trimmed by 2 bases and J by 4 bases, 3 bases remained unmatched. Written as DNA, the CDR3 is TGTGCCAGCAGCTTACGACAGGGGCTCACTGAAGCTTTCTTT. It codes for CASSLRQGLTEAFF.

In DNA, the CDR3 is TGCGCCAGCAGCTTGTGGAGGTCTGACACCGGGGAGCTGTTTTTT. Its protein is CASSLWRSDTGELFF. This chain connects TRBV5-1 to TRBJ2-2; D perhaps matches TRBD2 (5 bases). The CDR3 contains 15 residues. Germline V gives CDR1 SGHRS, CDR2 YFSETQ. V shed 1 base and J shed 3 bases, with 10 bases lying between them.

This clone was picked up a small number of times. J is TRBJ2-7 and V is TRBV16; maybe TRBD2 (5 bases). This CDR3 region has 13 residues. Germline V CDR1 and CDR2: KGHSY, FQNENV. V lost 6 bases and J lost 4, with 13 bases in between. In DNA, the CDR3 is TGTGCCAGCAGTCTGACGGGGAAATACGAGCAGTACTTC. It yields the protein CASSLTGKYEQYF.

This chain connects TRBV24-1 to TRBJ2-1; possible D gene TRBD2, 6 bases. The CDR3 extends over 15 amino acids. The germline CDR1 and CDR2 sequences are KGHDR and SFDVKD. Trimming removed 4 bases from V and 9 bases from J, with 18 bases in between. In nucleotides, the CDR3 is TGTGCCACCAGTGACTCTTCTAGCGCCAGTGGTGAGCAGTTCTTC. Its translation: CATSDSSSASGEQFF.

The chain uses TRBV18 and TRBJ1-2; D is possibly TRBD1 (6 bases). The CDR3 loop spans 14 amino acids. CDR1 and CDR2 (germline): KGHSH, LQKENI. V shed 3 bases and J shed 3 bases, with 11 bases lying between them. In DNA, the CDR3 is TGTGCCAGCTCACCGGTGACAGGCGACTATGGCTACACCTTC. Its protein is CASSPVTGDYGYTF.

This sequence joins TRBV9 and TRBJ2-3; 11 nucleotides agree with TRBD2. From germline, CDR1 is SGDLS and CDR2 YYNGEE. V lost 3 bases and J lost 0; bases outside the gene matches: 18. The CDR3 extends over 21 amino acids. Here the CDR3 reads CASSAGSNSGRARRSTDTQYF. The CDR3 DNA follows: TGTGCCAGCAGCGCAGGGAGCAATAGCGGGAGGGCCAGACGAAGCACAGATACGCAGTATTTT.

J is TRBJ1-1 and V is TRBV7-9; D possibly corresponds to TRBD1 (5 bases). The CDR3 consists of 15 residues. Germline CDR1 SEHNR, CDR2 FQNEAQ (reference sequence). Trimming stripped 4 bases from V and 0 bases from J, with 12 bases between. CDR3 residues: CASSWRTGLNTEAFF. DNA for the CDR3: TGTGCCAGCAGCTGGCGCACAGGTTTGAACACTGAAGCTTTCTTT. Complete variable domain (other parts from reference TRBV7-9 and TRBJ1-1): DTGVSQNPRHKITKRGQNVTFRCDPISEHNRLYWYRQTLGQGPEFLTYFQNEAQLEKSRLLSDRFSAERPKGSFSTLEIQRTEQGDSAMYLCASSWRTGLNTEAFFGQGTRLTVV.

The CDR3 DNA follows: TGTGCCAGCAGCGATACCTCACAGGGGACGAACATTCAGTACTTC. It encodes CASSDTSQGTNIQYF. The V and J genes are TRBV7-9 and TRBJ2-4; 7 bases agree with TRBD1. The CDR3 has 15 amino acids. CDR1 SEHNR and CDR2 FQNEAQ come from the germline V gene (reference sequence). The J segment lost 7 bases and the V segment lost 5 bases, leaving 11 bases of the junction unmatched.

V usage is TRBV9 and J usage is TRBJ2-7, with 14 bases fitting TRBD2. The J segment lost 2 bases and the V segment lost 4 bases, leaving 14 bases of the junction unmatched. The germline CDR1 and CDR2 sequences are SGDLS and YYNGEE. CDR3 length equals 19 residues. The CDR3 coding sequence is TGTGCCAGCAGCCCTCCGCCGGGACTAGCGGGAGTAAATGCCTACGAGCAGTACTTC. Its protein product is CASSPPPGLAGVNAYEQYF.